A single sample is the source of the 29 T cell receptor beta chains below, sequenced in a study of CD8 T cells in ankylosing spondylitis. The antigens of these receptors remain unknown. A single record per CDR3 protein comes from TCRdb applying MiXCR to the 5' RACE reads. The sample lists around 770,000 distinct CDR3 sequences, 12% seen once, with 0.51% in the top ten. Study conclusions and caveats: Within ankylosing spondylitis blood, a TCR beta motif made up of eight highly homologous variants appeared to be characteristic.

Sequenced input: blood, either unsorted or a sorted T cell fraction (not recorded which). The receptors here all came from a male donor with ankylosing spondylitis.

This clonotype was detected only once. A read error may be the cause here, since a much bigger clone is one base away. The chain carries TRBV27 and TRBJ2-6, with unresolved D. In germline, CDR1 is MNHEY, CDR2 SMNVEV (reference sequence). The V end lost 5 bases, the J end lost 0 bases, and 5 bases lay between the germline ends. The CDR3 is 14 residues long. DNA of the CDR3: TGTGCCAGCAGTAACCTCTCTGGGGCCAACGTCCTGACTTTC. As protein: CASSNLSGANVLTF.

The chain has TRBV20-1 and TRBJ1-6, with D possibly TRBD1 on 5 matching bases. With 3 bases removed from V and 13 bases from J, the gap between germline ends came to 16 bases. The CDR3 is made up of 13 amino acids. The V gene's germline CDR1 is DFQATT and CDR2 SNEGSKA (reference sequence). The DNA for the CDR3 is TGCAGTGCTAGTTGGAGACCTAAGGGGCCCCTCCACTTT. Protein sequence: CSASWRPKGPLHF.

The V gene is TRBV7-8, the J gene TRBJ1-1; D is uncertain. The CDR3 length is 15 residues. Trimming shortened V by 3 bases and J by 3 bases, and 14 bases separated the two germline ends. CDR1 and CDR2 from the germline V gene are SGHVS and FQNEAQ. The CDR3 bases are TGTGCCAGCAGCTTCCTACGACCCGGTGACACTGAAGCTTTCTTT. Its protein product is CASSFLRPGDTEAFF.

A few counts support this clonotype. The gene calls are TRBV20-1 and TRBJ1-3, with D possibly matching TRBD1 (5 bases). V was clipped by 1 base and J by 0 bases, with 10 bases between them. CDR3 length: 15 residues. Germline assignment: CDR1 DFQATT and CDR2 SNEGSKA (reference sequence). For the CDR3, the DNA is TGCAGTGCTAGAGCCCCAGGGTACTCTGGAAACACCATATATTTT. Translating gives CSARAPGYSGNTIYF.

In its sample, this clonotype was seen many times. The chain links TRBV6-5 to TRBJ2-5, with D possibly matching TRBD2 (5 bases). The CDR3 totals 15 residues. CDR1 is MNHEY and CDR2 is SVGAGI in the germline V gene. V gave up 4 bases and J gave up 5 bases, with 17 bases separating them. The CDR3 DNA reads TGTGCCAGCAGTTGGAGGATAAGGGCCGTGGAGACCCAGTACTTC. This translates into CASSWRIRAVETQYF.

The rearrangement uses TRBV28 and TRBJ1-1; the D gene is possibly TRBD1 (6 bases). The V gene lost 3 bases and the J gene lost 11 bases, with 10 bases spanning the gap. The CDR3 consists of 11 residues. Germline CDR1 is MDHEN and CDR2 is SYDVKM. CDR3 DNA: TGTGCCAGCAGTTTTAAGAGGGGGGCTTTCTTT. It encodes CASSFKRGAFF.

This clonotype was observed a handful of times. The V gene is TRBV7-2, the J gene TRBJ1-6; no firm D call. The germline V and J ends were trimmed by 1 base and 7 bases, with 11 bases remaining between them. CDR1 SGHTA and CDR2 FQGNSA come from the germline V gene. This CDR3 has 15 amino acids. In DNA, the CDR3 is TGTGCCAGCAGCTTAGTGCCGGCAATCAATTCACCCCTCCACTTT. Amino acids: CASSLVPAINSPLHF.

The chain recombines TRBV29-1 with TRBJ1-1, with TRBD1 matching over 9 bases. CDR3 length: 13 amino acids. Unmatched junction bases numbered 12, after V lost 5 bases and J lost 11 bases. In germline, CDR1 is SQVTM, CDR2 ANQGSEA. The CDR3 spells CSVKNRGPSGAFF. The CDR3 DNA is TGCAGCGTTAAGAACAGGGGGCCATCGGGGGCTTTCTTT.

The genes are TRBV5-1 and TRBJ2-1; TRBD2 agrees at 10 bases. Germline trimming cut 0 bases from V and 8 bases from J; bases unmatched to any gene: 8. This CDR3 has 16 residues. Germline V lookup: CDR1 SGHRS, CDR2 YFSETQ. CDR3: CASSLGLAGAVDEQFF. CDR3 DNA: TGCGCCAGCAGCTTGGGGCTAGCGGGAGCGGTAGATGAGCAGTTCTTC.

In its sample, this clonotype was seen a few times. The J gene is TRBJ2-7, the V gene TRBV7-8; possible D gene TRBD1, 6 bases. V gave up 4 bases and J gave up 2 bases, with 15 bases separating them. The CDR3 length is 15 residues. Germline loops: CDR1 SGHVS, CDR2 FQNEAQ. CDR3 protein: CASSSQGRGTYEQYF. The CDR3 region has the DNA TGTGCCAGCAGCTCCCAGGGGCGAGGGACCTACGAGCAGTACTTC.

This clonotype was detected ten times or more. The chain joins TRBV20-1 to TRBJ2-7; 12 nucleotides match TRBD2. V was pared by 6 bases and J by 4 bases, with 10 bases of the junction left unmatched. Germline V gene sequence: CDR1 DFQATT, CDR2 SNEGSKA (reference sequence). This CDR3 is built from 15 residues. CDR3 DNA: TGCAGTGCGCCCACTAGCGGGAGGCCGGGATACGAGCAGTACTTC. It codes for CSAPTSGRPGYEQYF.

This clonotype was observed a few times. The chain joins TRBV20-1 to TRBJ1-5, with 9 bases lining up with TRBD1. The CDR3 is 16 residues long. Losses at the gene ends were 3 bases for V and 1 base for J; bases not matched to a gene: 7. The germline CDR1 and CDR2 sequences are DFQATT and SNEGSKA (reference sequence). The chain's CDR3 is CSARGGQGLSNQPQHF. For the CDR3, the DNA is TGCAGTGCTAGGGGGGGACAGGGCTTAAGCAATCAGCCCCAGCATTTT.

V and J are TRBV12-3 or TRBV12-4 and TRBJ2-1, with 11 bases that match TRBD2. The V and J ends lost 4 bases and 9 bases, in that order; junction bases with no gene match: 8. CDR3 length: 15 amino acids. This CDR3 reads CASSSLSGRAGEQFF. The CDR3 DNA follows: TGTGCCAGCAGTTCCCTTAGCGGGAGGGCCGGTGAGCAGTTCTTC.

This clonotype showed up just a few times. The chain uses TRBV5-1 and TRBJ2-1; D not resolved. V was pared by 5 bases and J by 2 bases, with 14 bases between. Germline V gene lookup returns CDR1 SGHRS and CDR2 YFSETQ. The CDR3 extends over 15 amino acids. The chain's CDR3 is CASSQFEFPYNEQFF. DNA of the CDR3: TGCGCCAGCAGTCAGTTCGAATTCCCCTACAATGAGCAGTTCTTC.

This clonotype was counted ten times or more. The V and J genes are TRBV27 and TRBJ2-1; D may be TRBD2 (5 bases). Trimming stripped 4 bases from V and 11 bases from J, with 9 bases between. The CDR3 runs 11 residues. Germline V gene data show CDR1 as MNHEY and CDR2 as SMNVEV (reference sequence). CDR3 nucleotide sequence: TGTGCCAGCAGTTCGCGGGTGAAGCAGTTCTTC. This codes for CASSSRVKQFF.

Many counts were recorded for this clonotype. CDR3 DNA: TGCAGTGCTAGGAATCTAGCGGGAACCCACGAGCAGTACTTC. Translating gives CSARNLAGTHEQYF. The chain links TRBV20-1 to TRBJ2-7, with 9 bases aligning to TRBD2. This CDR3 has 14 residues. CDR1 is DFQATT, CDR2 SNEGSKA, per germline (reference sequence). The V and J ends lost 3 bases and 5 bases, in that order; junction bases with no gene match: 8.

V is TRBV4-3 and J is TRBJ2-7; 9 bases match TRBD2. With V trimmed by 0 bases and J by 9 bases, 12 bases remained unmatched. Germline V gene sequence: CDR1 LGHNA, CDR2 YSLEER. CDR3 size: 16 residues. CDR3 coding DNA: TGCGCCAGCAGCCAAGATCTCCTCGCGGGGGGGCTGCGGCAGTACTTC. It specifies CASSQDLLAGGLRQYF.

This clonotype has only a few counts. The genes are TRBV7-2 and TRBJ2-3, with D perhaps being TRBD1 or TRBD2 (5 bases each). The CDR3 contains 15 residues. Per germline, CDR1 SGHTA and CDR2 FQGNSA. Trimming took off 2 bases at V and 0 bases at J, with 9 bases between the two ends. The CDR3: CASSLRGDSTDTQYF. CDR3 in DNA: TGTGCCAGCAGCTTACGAGGGGATAGCACAGATACGCAGTATTTT.

This clonotype was picked up a small number of times. The genes are TRBV10-3 and TRBJ1-1; the D gene is possibly TRBD1 (5 bases). CDR1 and CDR2 from the germline V gene are ENHRY and SYGVKD. The CDR3 runs 13 residues. V lost 3 bases, J lost 10 bases, and 15 bases lay in between. CDR3 DNA: TGTGCCATCAGTGACAGGGTTGAATCGGGAGCTTTCTTT. Translating gives CAISDRVESGAFF.

This clonotype appeared a few times. The chain combines TRBV24-1 with TRBJ2-1; TRBD2 matches 7 bases. Per germline, CDR1 KGHDR and CDR2 SFDVKD. J gave up 4 bases and V 5 bases, and 13 bases lay outside the gene matches. The CDR3 loop spans 17 amino acids. The CDR3 is CATSGLPGRGSYNEQFF. In nucleotides, the CDR3 is TGTGCCACCAGTGGCCTACCGGGGCGGGGGAGTTACAATGAGCAGTTCTTC.

This clonotype came up a few times. This chain joins TRBV9 and TRBJ1-3; possible D gene TRBD1, 5 bases. The germline CDR1 and CDR2 sequences are SGDLS and YYNGEE. The CDR3 runs 15 residues. V lost 0 bases to trimming and J lost 2 bases, with 9 bases between them. The CDR3, as DNA: TGTGCCAGCAGCGTAGATGGGGGAGCTGGAAACACCATATATTTT. As protein: CASSVDGGAGNTIYF.

This clonotype was seen a few times. The V call is TRBV7-2, the J call TRBJ2-3, with D possibly matching TRBD1 (6 bases). The CDR3 sequence is 12 residues long. The germline V and J ends were trimmed by 7 bases and 6 bases, with 11 bases remaining between them. Germline loops: CDR1 SGHTA, CDR2 FQGNSA. The CDR3 loop is CASNLRGDTQYF. The CDR3, as DNA: TGTGCCAGCAACCTCAGGGGTGATACGCAGTATTTT.

Only a few counts were recorded for this clonotype. The gene calls are TRBV20-1 and TRBJ1-1; possible D gene TRBD1, 5 bases. V lost 6 bases to trimming and J lost 7 bases, with 15 bases between them. CDR3 length equals 12 residues. CDR1 DFQATT and CDR2 SNEGSKA come from the germline V gene (reference sequence). The CDR3 is CSATRQPSEAFF. The CDR3 coding sequence is TGCAGTGCCACTAGACAGCCCAGTGAAGCTTTCTTT.

The V and J genes are TRBV20-1 and TRBJ2-5; TRBD1 aligns across 7 bases. The CDR3 has 12 residues. Per germline, CDR1 DFQATT and CDR2 SNEGSKA (reference sequence). V lost 7 bases and J lost 5; bases outside the gene matches: 7. The chain's CDR3 is CSGRQGLETQYF. The CDR3 region has the DNA TGCAGTGGCCGACAGGGTTTGGAGACCCAGTACTTC.

The chain employs TRBV28 and TRBJ2-4; 9 bases align to TRBD1. This CDR3 is 16 amino acids long. Germline assignment: CDR1 MDHEN and CDR2 SYDVKM. V dropped 5 bases and J dropped 2; count of bases not matched to a gene: 7. The CDR3 loop is CASSPLTGGTKNIQYF. Here the CDR3 DNA reads TGTGCCAGCAGTCCCTTGACAGGGGGAACCAAAAACATTCAGTACTTC.

This clonotype has just a few counts. CDR3 bases: TGCAGTGCTAGAGATTGGACTTCCCGCTCCTACAATGAGCAGTTCTTC. This codes for CSARDWTSRSYNEQFF. The chain has TRBV20-1 and TRBJ2-1, with D tentatively TRBD2 (5 bases). This CDR3 comprises 16 residues. Trimming shortened V by 0 bases and J by 0 bases, and 12 bases separated the two germline ends. Germline V gene data show CDR1 as DFQATT and CDR2 as SNEGSKA (reference sequence).

The table lists this clonotype with a few counts. In nucleotides, the CDR3 is TGTGCCAGCCAACGGACGGTGAATGAAAAACTGTTTTTT. It specifies CASQRTVNEKLFF. The V gene is TRBV18, the J gene TRBJ1-4; D ambiguous. This CDR3 is built from 13 residues. Trimming took off 8 bases at V and 5 bases at J, with 12 bases between the two ends. Germline V CDR1 and CDR2: KGHSH, LQKENI.

The V call is TRBV18, the J call TRBJ2-7, with a possible D match to TRBD1 (5 bases). There are 13 residues in the CDR3. V lost 3 bases and J 7 bases, leaving 13 bases between the germline ends. The germline CDR1 and CDR2 sequences are KGHSH and LQKENI. This CDR3 is CASSPLSREEQYF. The CDR3 region has the DNA TGTGCCAGCTCACCGTTATCCAGGGAAGAGCAGTACTTC. Drawing the rest from reference TRBV18 and TRBJ2-7, the complete variable domain is NAGVMQNPRHLVRRRGQEARLRCSPMKGHSHVYWYRQLPEEGLKFMVYLQKENIIDESGMPKERFSAEFPKEGPSILRIQQVVRGDSAAYFCASSPLSREEQYFGPGTRLTVT.

This chain links TRBV7-2 with TRBJ2-7; D unresolved. CDR3 length: 13 residues. V lost 8 bases and J lost 3, with 14 bases in between. Looked up from germline, CDR1 is SGHTA and CDR2 is FQGNSA. The CDR3 nucleotides are TGTGCCAGCGCTAACGGAGCACTCTACGAGCAGTACTTC. It yields the protein CASANGALYEQYF.